The TCR beta chain described here comes from a study of shared clonotypes between healthy human individuals. On sorted subsets, replicate PCRs used 150 to 250 ng DNA, or around 30,000 T cell genomes. Some clones are missing from TCRdb's copy, which holds only in-frame ones; the method was immunoSEQ multiplex PCR. This sample has over a million clones, with approximately 98% found just once. Remarks on this clone: The identical CDR3 is also encoded by other nucleotide sequences in the sample.

The source of this sequence is a man aged 25 to 45 in good health. Material: naive CD4+ T cells sorted from blood. Subset indicated: CD45RA+ positively selected.

Here the CDR3 reads CASSSPRETQYF. DNA for the CDR3: TGTGCCAGCAGTTCCCCCCGGGAGACCCAGTACTTC. The gene calls are TRBV28 and TRBJ2-5; D uncertain. The CDR3 is 12 amino acids. V was clipped by 4 bases and J by 5 bases, with 8 bases between them. In germline, CDR1 is MDHEN, CDR2 SYDVKM.